These 30 T cell receptor beta chains came from one sample sequenced in a study of CD8 T cells in Susac syndrome. Random hexamers were used to reverse transcribe the RNA input (about 0.45 to 1 ug). TCRdb itself ran the immunoSEQ multiplex PCR reads through MiXCR, one entry per CDR3 protein. The sample holds some 200,000 distinct CDR3 sequences, 90% to 97% seen once. The sequencing sample was made of CD4+ T cells from PBMCs. The receptor set was obtained from a human donor with Susac syndrome.

This chain links TRBV9 with TRBJ2-3; possibly TRBD2 for D (6 bases). Germline V lookup: CDR1 SGDLS, CDR2 YYNGEE. This CDR3 comprises 16 residues. V lost 0 bases, J lost 0 bases, and 11 bases lay in between. In nucleotides, the CDR3 is TGTGCCAGCAGCGTAGTACTAGCCCCTAGCACAGATACGCAGTATTTT. Protein: CASSVVLAPSTDTQYF.

The rearrangement uses TRBV4-2 and TRBJ2-7; D is possibly TRBD1 (6 bases). Germline lookup yields CDR1 LGHNA and CDR2 YNFKEQ. Between the trimmed V and J ends, which lost 4 bases and 0 bases, there was a span of 13 bases. The CDR3 loop spans 15 amino acids. CDR3 protein: CASSPDRMISYEQYF. The CDR3 region has the DNA TGTGCCAGCAGCCCCGACAGGATGATCTCCTACGAGCAGTACTTC.

The rearrangement joins TRBV20-1 to TRBJ1-1; perhaps TRBD1 as D (5 bases). Trimming shortened V by 5 bases and J by 2 bases, and 15 bases separated the two germline ends. CDR1 and CDR2 (germline): DFQATT, SNEGSKA (reference sequence). The CDR3 consists of 14 residues. CDR3 nucleotides: TGCAGTGCTGATAAAGGGACCTCAAACACTGAAGCTTTCTTT. It is translated as CSADKGTSNTEAFF.

The V gene is TRBV15, the J gene TRBJ2-7; 8 bases match TRBD1. The CDR3 extends over 15 amino acids. Germline CDR1 LNHNV, CDR2 YYDKDF (reference sequence). Trimming removed 2 bases from V and 2 bases from J; junction bases left unmatched: 5. CDR3 sequence (DNA): TGTGCCACCAGCAGACGGACAGGGTTGGCCTACGAGCAGTACTTC. It specifies CATSRRTGLAYEQYF.

The chain employs TRBV15 and TRBJ2-1; TRBD1 matches 8 bases. Germline V gene sequence: CDR1 LNHNV, CDR2 YYDKDF (reference sequence). The CDR3 is 15 amino acids. V lost 5 bases, J lost 10 bases, and 13 bases stayed unmatched. As DNA, the CDR3 is TGTGCCACCAGCGCACCTACGGGACAGGTCCGAGAGCAGTTCTTC. Translation: CATSAPTGQVREQFF.

This chain uses TRBV28 with TRBJ2-5; D tentatively fits TRBD1 or TRBD2 (7 bases each). This CDR3 region has 16 residues. CDR1 and CDR2 (germline): MDHEN, SYDVKM. V lost 5 bases and J lost 4, with 20 bases in between. Here the CDR3 reads CASSGTDRDYPETQYF. The CDR3 nucleotides read TGTGCCAGCAGTGGAACCGACAGGGACTACCCAGAGACCCAGTACTTC.

The CDR3 loop is CATSDKGVRGNEQFF. The CDR3 region has the DNA TGTGCCACCAGTGATAAAGGGGTACGGGGCAATGAGCAGTTCTTC. This chain uses TRBV24-1 with TRBJ2-1; D tentatively fits TRBD1 or TRBD2 (5 bases each). The V and J ends lost 3 bases and 6 bases respectively, with 14 bases between them. Germline V gene sequence: CDR1 KGHDR, CDR2 SFDVKD. The CDR3 extends over 15 amino acids.

Worth noting for this clonotype: An end of the junction does not agree with germline; a read error may underlie this. V usage is TRBV11-2 and J usage is TRBJ2-7; 7 bases match TRBD2. CDR3 length equals 14 residues. Germline CDR1 and CDR2: SGHAT and FQNNGV. The CDR3 DNA is TGTGCCAGCAGCGGGGGACTCTGGGACTACAAGCAGTACTTC. Its translation: CASSGGLWDYKQYF.

A word on this clonotype: Mismatch with germline at one junction end may stem from a read error. V and J are TRBV6-2 or TRBV6-3 and TRBJ1-6; D remains ambiguous. CDR3 size: 12 residues. The germline gives CDR1 MNHEY, CDR2 SVGEGT. This CDR3 is CASSYSIRSRPF. The CDR3, as DNA: TGTGCCAGCAGTTACTCGATTCGTTCCCGACCGTTT.

V usage is TRBV4-2 and J usage is TRBJ2-7; either TRBD1 or TRBD2 may supply D (5 bases each). The CDR3 sequence is 14 residues long. Trimming removed 4 bases at V and 2 bases at J, with 12 bases between. The V gene's germline CDR1 is LGHNA and CDR2 YNFKEQ. The CDR3 sequence is CASSLAGAAYEQYF. CDR3 nucleotides: TGTGCCAGCAGCCTCGCCGGGGCCGCCTACGAGCAGTACTTC.

The chain uses TRBV20-1 and TRBJ2-5, with TRBD2 as a possible D gene (6 bases). Germline V gives CDR1 DFQATT, CDR2 SNEGSKA (reference sequence). The CDR3 sequence is 14 residues long. V was trimmed by 0 bases and J by 0 bases, leaving 8 bases between them. The CDR3 DNA reads as TGCAGTGCTAGAGACCTAGCGAACCAAGAGACCCAGTACTTC. This translates into CSARDLANQETQYF.

This chain links TRBV30 with TRBJ2-7, with 7 bases lining up with TRBD1. With 7 bases clipped from V and 2 bases from J, the junction kept 8 bases outside the gene matches. The CDR3 length is 13 residues. In germline, CDR1 is GTSNPN, CDR2 SVGIG (reference sequence). CDR3 protein: CASRGKWPYEQYF. The CDR3 region has the DNA TGTGCCTCCAGGGGGAAGTGGCCCTACGAGCAGTACTTC.

V and J are TRBV29-1 and TRBJ2-5, with 7 nucleotides matching TRBD1. The V and J ends lost 2 bases and 4 bases, in that order; junction bases with no gene match: 4. Looked up from germline, CDR1 is SQVTM and CDR2 is ANQGSEA. CDR3 length: 13 amino acids. The CDR3, as DNA: TGCAGCGTTGAAAGGGGGCGCAGAGAGACCCAGTACTTC. This encodes CSVERGRRETQYF. Variable domain in full (rest from reference TRBV29-1 and TRBJ2-5): SAVISQKPSRDICQRGTSLTIQCQVDSQVTMMFWYRQQPGQSLTLIATANQGSEATYESGFVIDKFPISRPNLTFSTLTVSNMSPEDSSIYLCSVERGRRETQYFGPGTRLLVL.

The chain carries TRBV29-1 and TRBJ2-7; D remains ambiguous. The CDR3 has 13 residues. V was cut by 4 bases and J by 1 base, with 11 bases left in between. Looked up from germline, CDR1 is SQVTM and CDR2 is ANQGSEA. CDR3 residues: CSVGTVGSYEQYF. Here the CDR3 DNA reads TGCAGCGTTGGCACCGTTGGGTCCTACGAGCAGTACTTC.

The chain recombines TRBV19 with TRBJ1-1; D is uncertain. Germline V lookup: CDR1 LNHDA, CDR2 SQIVND (reference sequence). The V gene lost 1 base and the J gene lost 0 bases, with 6 bases spanning the gap. The CDR3 runs 14 residues. CDR3 nucleotide sequence: TGTGCCAGTAGTATAGGGCAGGTGAACACTGAAGCTTTCTTT. This sequence encodes CASSIGQVNTEAFF.

This clonotype was seen just once. The chain couples TRBV30 to TRBJ2-3; D is ambiguous. The germline V and J ends were trimmed by 4 bases and 4 bases, with 12 bases remaining between them. The CDR3 is made up of 13 amino acids. Germline lookup yields CDR1 GTSNPN and CDR2 SVGIG (reference sequence). The CDR3 DNA reads as TGTGCCTGGAATCGCGGAGTTGCAGATACGCAGTATTTT. Residues: CAWNRGVADTQYF. Full variable domain (rest looked up from reference TRBV30 and TRBJ2-3): SQTIHQWPATLVQPVGSPLSLECTVEGTSNPNLYWYRQAAGRGLQLLFYSVGIGQISSEVPQNLSASRPQDRQFILSSKKLLLSDSGFYLCAWNRGVADTQYFGPGTRLTVL.

This clonotype has a handful of counts. This chain joins TRBV3-1 and TRBJ2-3; no clear D. With 3 bases removed from V and 3 bases from J, the gap between germline ends came to 4 bases. Looked up from germline, CDR1 is LGHDT and CDR2 is YNNKEL (reference sequence). This CDR3 has 12 residues. For the CDR3, the DNA is TGTGCCAGCAGCCAGGGGACAGATACGCAGTATTTT. Residues: CASSQGTDTQYF.

J is TRBJ1-1 and V is TRBV7-9, with D possibly being TRBD1 (6 bases). Trimming shortened V by 5 bases and J by 11 bases, and 15 bases separated the two germline ends. CDR1 and CDR2 (germline): SEHNR, FQNEAQ (reference sequence). The CDR3 sequence is 12 residues long. CDR3 sequence: CASSRLGTSAFF. CDR3 nucleotide sequence: TGTGCCAGCAGCAGGCTCGGGACATCCGCTTTCTTT.

The chain is built from TRBV12-3 or TRBV12-4 and TRBJ2-1; 7 nucleotides align to TRBD1. With V trimmed by 6 bases and J by 4 bases, 6 bases remained unmatched. The CDR3 covers 14 residues. The CDR3 sequence is CASRPNRGYNEQFF. The CDR3 nucleotides are TGTGCCAGCAGACCGAACAGGGGATACAATGAGCAGTTCTTC.

A note on this clonotype: A read error may produce the germline difference seen at one junction end. The chain joins TRBV29-1 to TRBJ2-3, with TRBD2 matching over 11 bases. The germline V gene encodes CDR1 SQVTM and CDR2 ANQGSEA. This CDR3 has 16 amino acids. The CDR3 nucleotides are TGCAGCGTTGAAGGTCTAGCGGGGGGAAGCACAGATACGCAGTTTTTT. Its protein is CSVEGLAGGSTDTQFF.

V gene TRBV15 combines with J gene TRBJ2-3; maybe TRBD2 (6 bases). This CDR3 has 16 amino acids. Germline-derived CDR1 and CDR2 are LNHNV and YYDKDF (reference sequence). V dropped 0 bases and J dropped 1 base, with 11 bases sitting between them. In DNA, the CDR3 is TGTGCCACCAGCAGAGAAGGTGGCGGGGGCACAGATACGCAGTATTTT. As protein: CATSREGGGGTDTQYF.

The rearrangement uses TRBV19 and TRBJ2-7; the match to TRBD2 covers 7 bases. CDR3 length: 17 amino acids. J lost 0 bases, V lost 4 bases, and 12 bases had no gene match. Looked up from germline, CDR1 is LNHDA and CDR2 is SQIVND (reference sequence). CDR3 DNA sequence: TGTGCCAGTAGTACTCCTCTTACCGGGACTAACTCCTACGAGCAGTACTTC. Its translation is CASSTPLTGTNSYEQYF.

The chain recombines TRBV9 with TRBJ2-7, with no clear D. The germline CDR1 and CDR2 sequences are SGDLS and YYNGEE. The CDR3 extends over 9 amino acids. V was pared by 8 bases and J by 1 base, with 1 base between. The CDR3 DNA is TGTGCCAGGTCCTACGAGCAGTACTTC. Amino acids: CARSYEQYF.

This clonotype has just a few counts. V is TRBV12-3 or TRBV12-4 and J is TRBJ2-7; no definite D call. The CDR3 sequence is 11 residues long. Trimming stripped 6 bases from V and 0 bases from J, with 3 bases between. For the CDR3, the DNA is TGTGCCAGCAGGGGCTCCTACGAGCAGTACTTC. This codes for CASRGSYEQYF.

V is TRBV18 and J is TRBJ1-5; D is uncertain. V was pared by 2 bases and J by 0 bases, with 8 bases between. Germline V lookup: CDR1 KGHSH, CDR2 LQKENI. This CDR3 has 15 amino acids. This chain's CDR3 is CASSPESLSNQPQHF. CDR3 nucleotide sequence: TGTGCCAGCTCACCAGAGAGCCTTAGCAATCAGCCCCAGCATTTT.

The chain recombines TRBV21-1 with TRBJ2-7; the table's D call, TRBD1, has no DNA check behind it. TRBV21-1 counts as a pseudogene. The CDR3 length is 15 residues. DNA of the CDR3: TGTGCCAGCAGGAAAGACAGGGGGAGTTGCTACGAGCAGTACTTC. Amino acid sequence: CASRKDRGSCYEQYF.

The chain has TRBV28 and TRBJ2-7; 12 bases align to TRBD1. CDR1 is MDHEN, CDR2 SYDVKM, per germline. The trim removed 7 bases at V and 7 bases at J, leaving 8 bases unmatched. The CDR3 runs 14 residues. The CDR3 region has the DNA TGTGCCAGCACCTCGGGACAGGGGGCTAGGGAGCAGTACTTC. The encoded protein is CASTSGQGAREQYF. Full variable domain (remainder filled in from reference TRBV28 and TRBJ2-7): DVKVTQSSRYLVKRTGEKVFLECVQDMDHENMFWYRQDPGLGLRLIYFSYDVKMKEKGDIPEGYSVSREKKERFSLILESASTNQTSMYLCASTSGQGAREQYFGPGTRLTVT.

The chain employs TRBV20-1 and TRBJ1-5; no reliable D call. The V and J ends lost 6 bases and 6 bases respectively, with 12 bases between them. From germline, CDR1 is DFQATT and CDR2 SNEGSKA (reference sequence). The CDR3 is 12 amino acids. The CDR3 nucleotides read TGCAGTGCCTGGAGGGCCGGTCAGCCCCAGCATTTT. This encodes CSAWRAGQPQHF.

V and J are TRBV19 and TRBJ2-1, with D possibly TRBD1 on 6 matching bases. The length of the CDR3 is 15 residues. V was shortened by 5 bases and J by 5 bases, with 16 bases between the two germline ends. From germline, CDR1 is LNHDA and CDR2 SQIVND (reference sequence). The CDR3, as DNA: TGTGCCAGTAGTCCGGGACATGAGGTTAACAATGAGCAGTTCTTC. Its translation is CASSPGHEVNNEQFF.

This chain joins TRBV25-1 and TRBJ1-3; TRBD1 matches at 9 bases. V shed 3 bases and J 2 bases; nucleotides not matched to a gene: 5. Germline-derived CDR1 and CDR2 are MGHDK and SYGVNS. The length of the CDR3 is 16 residues. The CDR3 nucleotides are TGTGCCAGCAGTGACTCCCGACAGGGGGCTGGAAACACCATATATTTT. Amino acids: CASSDSRQGAGNTIYF.